The 15 T cell receptor beta chains in this list originate from one sample, sequenced in a study of blood T cells in healthy people across ages. Then a second PCR, running about 7 to 11 cycles, was carried out with a sample-barcoded 5' primer and a J-beta primer mix. From the 5' RACE reads, TCRdb called clonotypes with MiXCR, one entry per CDR3 protein. The sample lists roughly 1.5 million distinct CDR3 sequences; roughly 43% were seen once. The specimen sequenced was blood. These receptors were obtained from a young woman in good health.

This clonotype was picked up a small number of times. The chain uses TRBV20-1 and TRBJ2-7; 10 nucleotides align to TRBD2. Trimming took 2 bases from V and 4 from J; bases not matched to a gene: 2. The CDR3 contains 13 residues. Germline V gives CDR1 DFQATT, CDR2 SNEGSKA (reference sequence). CDR3 sequence: CSARTSGIYEQYF. CDR3 nucleotide sequence: TGCAGTGCTAGAACTAGCGGGATTTACGAGCAGTACTTC.

This clonotype was found a few times. The chain is built from TRBV4-1 and TRBJ2-1, with no clear D. Trimming cost V 2 bases and J 5 bases, with 13 bases left between them. The CDR3 covers 15 residues. Germline loops: CDR1 MGHRA, CDR2 YSYEKL. Here the CDR3 DNA reads TGCGCCAGCAGCCAAACACAGAGAAGTGACAATGAGCAGTTCTTC. Residues: CASSQTQRSDNEQFF.

There are a few counts of this clonotype. V and J are TRBV7-2 and TRBJ1-2, with no clear D. The CDR3 contains 14 residues. The V end lost 3 bases, the J end lost 5 bases, and 13 bases lay between the germline ends. Germline V gene sequence: CDR1 SGHTA, CDR2 FQGNSA. The CDR3 DNA reads TGTGCCAGCAGCTTGTTACACGGGATTTATGGCTACACCTTC. Protein: CASSLLHGIYGYTF.

V usage is TRBV24-1 and J usage is TRBJ1-2; no reliable D call. CDR3 length: 13 residues. The germline gives CDR1 KGHDR, CDR2 SFDVKD. V lost 3 bases to trimming and J lost 6 bases, with 10 bases between them. In nucleotides, the CDR3 is TGTGCCACCAGTGATGAAAAGCTCCATGGCTACACCTTC. It yields the protein CATSDEKLHGYTF.

The gene calls are TRBV7-2 and TRBJ2-1, with D perhaps matching TRBD1 or TRBD2 (5 bases each). V dropped 5 bases and J dropped 2 bases, with 13 bases sitting between them. Looked up from germline, CDR1 is SGHTA and CDR2 is FQGNSA. The CDR3 runs 15 residues. As DNA, the CDR3 is TGTGCCAGCAGCGAAGGGGCTAGCACCTACAATGAGCAGTTCTTC. Amino acid sequence: CASSEGASTYNEQFF.

This clonotype was seen more than once but under ten times. This chain uses TRBV6-6 with TRBJ2-1; D ambiguous. Germline CDR1 is MNHNY and CDR2 is SVGAGI (reference sequence). This CDR3 has 13 amino acids. Between the trimmed V and J ends, which lost 8 bases and 9 bases, there was a span of 17 bases. Here the CDR3 DNA reads TGTGCCAGCCACTACATGAACAGCCCTGAGCAGTTCTTC. This encodes CASHYMNSPEQFF.

The chain joins TRBV7-9 to TRBJ2-3; D gene uncertain. Germline assignment: CDR1 SEHNR and CDR2 FQNEAQ (reference sequence). Trimming pared 5 bases from V and 6 bases from J, leaving 9 bases between. The CDR3 loop spans 12 amino acids. The CDR3 here is CASSASFDTQYF. The CDR3 DNA follows: TGTGCCAGCAGCGCCAGTTTCGATACGCAGTATTTT. The complete variable domain, with remaining parts taken from reference TRBV7-9 and TRBJ2-3, reads DTGVSQNPRHKITKRGQNVTFRCDPISEHNRLYWYRQTLGQGPEFLTYFQNEAQLEKSRLLSDRFSAERPKGSFSTLEIQRTEQGDSAMYLCASSASFDTQYFGPGTRLTVL.

This clonotype occurred a few times. The chain is built from TRBV7-2 and TRBJ2-5, with 9 positions matching TRBD2. The germline CDR1 and CDR2 sequences are SGHTA and FQGNSA. This CDR3 spans 16 amino acids. The junction had 9 bases not matched to a gene; V was cut back by 4 bases and J by 3 bases. Here the CDR3 reads CASSSGNSGGEETQYF. The CDR3 DNA reads as TGTGCCAGCAGCTCGGGGAATAGCGGGGGAGAAGAGACCCAGTACTTC. The full variable domain, with the rest looked up from reference TRBV7-2 and TRBJ2-5, is GAGVSQSPSNKVTEKGKDVELRCDPISGHTALYWYRQSLGQGLEFLIYFQGNSAPDKSGLPSDRFSAERTGGSVSTLTIQRTQQEDSAVYLCASSSGNSGGEETQYFGPGTRLLVL.

In its sample, this clonotype was seen a few times. The chain links TRBV3-1 to TRBJ1-2; D gene uncertain. V was pared by 4 bases and J by 3 bases, with 3 bases between. This CDR3 region has 11 residues. Looked up from germline, CDR1 is LGHDT and CDR2 is YNNKEL (reference sequence). This CDR3 is CASSRHYGYTF. CDR3 DNA sequence: TGTGCCAGCAGCCGCCACTATGGCTACACCTTC.

A word on this clonotype: The CDR3 end shows no conserved phenylalanine or tryptophan, and so a read error is likely. The chain links TRBV5-1 to TRBJ2-1, with D tentatively TRBD1 (6 bases). V was shortened by 3 bases and J by 10 bases, with 17 bases between the two germline ends. This CDR3 region has 14 residues. CDR1 and CDR2 from the germline V gene are SGHRS and YFSETQ. CDR3 DNA: TGCGCCAGCAGCTCAATTACACAGGGTTACGAGCAGTTCGTC. It encodes CASSSITQGYEQFV.

This clonotype has a handful of counts. The gene calls are TRBV9 and TRBJ2-1; 7 nucleotides align to TRBD2. V lost 0 bases and J lost 6; bases outside the gene matches: 6. The CDR3 loop spans 15 amino acids. Germline V gene lookup returns CDR1 SGDLS and CDR2 YYNGEE. In nucleotides, the CDR3 is TGTGCCAGCAGCGTAGAGGGTGGGGGGGTCAATGAGCAGTTCTTC. Amino acid sequence: CASSVEGGGVNEQFF.

The rearrangement links TRBV27 to TRBJ1-2; TRBD1 might be the D (6 bases). Germline V gene lookup returns CDR1 MNHEY and CDR2 SMNVEV (reference sequence). V lost 1 base and J lost 2, with 20 bases in between. The CDR3 runs to 18 residues. Written as DNA, the CDR3 is TGTGCCAGCAGTTTATTGGGCAGGGGTTTTGGGGGAAACTATGGCTACACCTTC. This translates into CASSLLGRGFGGNYGYTF.

A few counts support this clonotype. The rearrangement links TRBV20-1 to TRBJ1-2; D is uncertain. The V gene's germline CDR1 is DFQATT and CDR2 SNEGSKA (reference sequence). The CDR3 has 13 amino acids. V was shortened by 4 bases and J by 2 bases, with 11 bases between the two germline ends. This chain's CDR3 is CSAKWVSNYGYTF. As DNA, the CDR3 is TGCAGTGCTAAGTGGGTTTCCAACTATGGCTACACCTTC.

Only a few counts were recorded for this clonotype. The chain combines TRBV9 with TRBJ2-1; D remains unclear. This CDR3 is 16 amino acids long. CDR1 SGDLS and CDR2 YYNGEE come from the germline V gene. Between the trimmed V and J ends, which lost 3 bases and 0 bases, there was a span of 13 bases. Written as DNA, the CDR3 is TGTGCCAGCAGCGCACACTGGGCGAGCTCCTACAATGAGCAGTTCTTC. Translating it yields CASSAHWASSYNEQFF.

The CDR3 sequence: CASSPRGRAKNIQYF. The CDR3 DNA follows: TGTGCCAGCAGTCCGCGGGGTAGAGCCAAAAACATTCAGTACTTC. The genes are TRBV6-2 or TRBV6-3 and TRBJ2-4, with D possibly matching TRBD2 (6 bases). The length of the CDR3 is 15 residues. Germline lookup yields CDR1 MNHEY and CDR2 SVGEGT. V was trimmed by 5 bases and J by 0 bases, leaving 11 bases between them.